These 25 T cell receptor beta chains were all obtained from the same sample, sequenced in a study of Graves' ophthalmopathy and Graves' hyperthyroidism. For repertoire sequencing, the TCR beta CDR3 regions were amplified from RNA transcripts. HTBI primers were used in a first-round RT-PCR, which preceded a second-round multiplex PCR. In TCRdb, the multiplex PCR reads were re-called with MiXCR into one record per CDR3 protein. The sample yields 240,000 or so distinct CDR3 sequences, around 42% seen once. The sample taken for sequencing was peripheral blood. The source of these receptors is an adult man with Graves' ophthalmopathy.

This clonotype was observed a handful of times. This sequence joins TRBV7-9 and TRBJ1-4, with 7 nucleotides matching TRBD1. There are 14 residues in the CDR3. Losses at the gene ends were 5 bases for V and 7 bases for J; bases not matched to a gene: 7. Germline V gene lookup returns CDR1 SEHNR and CDR2 FQNEAQ (reference sequence). Here the CDR3 DNA reads TGTGCCAGCAGCGCCTCAGGGGGAAGTGAAAAACTGTTTTTT. This encodes CASSASGGSEKLFF.

This clonotype showed up just a few times. The chain has TRBV20-1 and TRBJ2-7; the D gene could be TRBD1 or TRBD2 (6 bases each). V was cut by 5 bases and J by 0 bases, with 14 bases left in between. CDR1 is DFQATT and CDR2 is SNEGSKA in the germline V gene (reference sequence). The CDR3 has 14 amino acids. The CDR3 bases are TGCAGTGCTGAGGGGGACGGGAGCTCCTACGAGCAGTACTTC. Amino acids: CSAEGDGSSYEQYF.

This clonotype was seen once. The chain joins TRBV2 to TRBJ2-3; 10 nucleotides line up with TRBD2. The ends lost 2 bases at V and 6 bases at J; junction bases unmatched: 5. The CDR3 is 15 residues long. CDR1 SNHLY and CDR2 FYNNEI come from the germline V gene. The CDR3 region is CASSELLAGSDTQYF. The CDR3 nucleotides read TGTGCCAGCAGTGAACTACTAGCGGGATCGGATACGCAGTATTTT.

This clonotype was counted a few times. The V gene is TRBV15, the J gene TRBJ2-5; no reliable D call. Germline CDR1 reads LNHNV; CDR2 reads YYDKDF (reference sequence). The CDR3 runs to 15 residues. Trimming pared 0 bases from V and 1 base from J, leaving 9 bases between. CDR3 protein: CATSRDRSSQETQYF. CDR3 nucleotides: TGTGCCACCAGCAGAGATCGCAGTTCCCAAGAGACCCAGTACTTC.

This sequence joins TRBV10-3 and TRBJ1-2; 8 nucleotides agree with TRBD1. The V gene's germline CDR1 is ENHRY and CDR2 SYGVKD. The CDR3 consists of 15 residues. The junction had 12 bases not matched to a gene; V was cut back by 5 bases and J by 7 bases. DNA of the CDR3: TGTGCCATCAGTTCCAGGACAGGGTCTTCCGGTGGCTACACCTTC. Translation gives CAISSRTGSSGGYTF.

This clonotype turned up a few times. The chain links TRBV28 to TRBJ2-5, with 9 positions matching TRBD1. In germline, CDR1 is MDHEN, CDR2 SYDVKM. CDR3 size: 15 residues. With V trimmed by 5 bases and J by 1 base, 5 bases remained unmatched. The CDR3 DNA sequence: TGTGCCAGCAGTCCCCTACAGGGGGCCCAAGAGACCCAGTACTTC. It encodes CASSPLQGAQETQYF.

This clonotype was found a few times. This rearrangement joins TRBV15 to TRBJ1-1, with D unclear. Germline V gene data show CDR1 as LNHNV and CDR2 as YYDKDF (reference sequence). Trimming removed 1 base at V and 3 bases at J, with 6 bases between. This CDR3 region has 13 residues. The CDR3 sequence is CATSRVGYTEAFF. The CDR3 DNA is TGTGCCACCAGCAGAGTAGGTTACACTGAAGCTTTCTTT.

The chain combines TRBV5-1 with TRBJ1-4; D might be TRBD1 (5 bases). Germline V CDR1 and CDR2: SGHRS, YFSETQ. The CDR3 loop spans 15 amino acids. The V end lost 5 bases, the J end lost 0 bases, and 11 bases lay between the germline ends. CDR3 DNA sequence: TGCGCCAGCAGATCGGACACCTCAACTAATGAAAAACTGTTTTTT. Translated, it gives CASRSDTSTNEKLFF.

Comment on this clonotype: A much larger clone differs from this one at a single base, so this may be a read error. The chain carries TRBV15 and TRBJ1-1, with a weak D call TRBD1 (6 bases). CDR1 LNHNV and CDR2 YYDKDF come from the germline V gene (reference sequence). Deletions cut 1 base from V and 8 bases from J, with 17 bases between. CDR3 length: 15 residues. The CDR3 sequence is CATSRGAGDISEAFF. CDR3 nucleotide sequence: TGTGCCACCAGCAGAGGGGCAGGGGACATCTCAGAAGCTTTCTTT.

The chain combines TRBV12-5 with TRBJ2-7; TRBD1 agrees at 9 bases. The CDR3 length is 15 residues. The germline V gene encodes CDR1 LGHNT and CDR2 FRNRAP. The DNA of the CDR3 is TGTGCCAGCAGTCCTCCCGGGACAGGGAAATACGAGCAGTACTTC. Its protein is CASSPPGTGKYEQYF.

As for this clonotype: A read error is possible here, since a much larger clone lies one base away. The chain employs TRBV15 and TRBJ1-1; weak D call: TRBD1 (5 bases). The CDR3 totals 13 residues. Germline assignment: CDR1 LNHNV and CDR2 YYDKDF (reference sequence). The DNA of the CDR3 is TGTGCCGCCAGCAGAACACAGGAGGGTGAAGCTTTCTTT. Translating gives CAASRTQEGEAFF.

The chain links TRBV6-5 to TRBJ2-7; D remains unclear. CDR1 is MNHEY and CDR2 is SVGAGI in the germline V gene. The CDR3 length is 14 residues. Trimming shortened V by 0 bases and J by 3 bases, and 9 bases separated the two germline ends. The CDR3 sequence is CASSYSMVFYEQYF. CDR3 bases: TGTGCCAGCAGTTACTCAATGGTTTTCTACGAGCAGTACTTC.

The chain combines TRBV5-1 with TRBJ2-7; unclear D gene. CDR3 length: 13 residues. Germline lookup yields CDR1 SGHRS and CDR2 YFSETQ. V lost 1 base, J lost 3 bases, and 8 bases lay in between. The CDR3 region has the DNA TGCGCCAGCAGCTTGAACGCATACTACGAGCAGTACTTC. This sequence encodes CASSLNAYYEQYF. Combining the CDR3 with reference TRBV5-1 and TRBJ2-7 gives the whole variable domain KAGVTQTPRYLIKTRGQQVTLSCSPISGHRSVSWYQQTPGQGLQFLFEYFSETQRNKGNFPGRFSGRQFSNSRSEMNVSTLELGDSALYLCASSLNAYYEQYFGPGTRLTVT.

The chain is built from TRBV20-1 and TRBJ2-7; 8 bases are shared with TRBD2. Germline lookup yields CDR1 DFQATT and CDR2 SNEGSKA (reference sequence). V was pared by 0 bases and J by 7 bases, with 11 bases of the junction left unmatched. The CDR3 spans 15 residues. CDR3 protein: CSARDGRAGAEEQYF. In nucleotides, the CDR3 is TGCAGTGCTAGAGATGGTCGAGCGGGAGCAGAAGAGCAGTACTTC.

This clonotype appeared a few times. The J gene is TRBJ2-5, the V gene TRBV7-3, with 8 positions matching TRBD1. The CDR3 totals 16 residues. The trim removed 0 bases at V and 4 bases at J, leaving 7 bases unmatched. The germline V gene has CDR1 SGHTA and CDR2 FQGTGA. The CDR3 coding sequence is TGTGCCAGCAGCTTAACCGGACAGGGTGGGATAGAGACCCAGTACTTC. This sequence encodes CASSLTGQGGIETQYF.

V usage is TRBV29-1 and J usage is TRBJ1-1; D is uncertain. The CDR3 length is 12 residues. The V and J ends lost 6 bases and 1 base respectively, with 9 bases between them. Germline loops: CDR1 SQVTM, CDR2 ANQGSEA. The CDR3 region has the DNA TGCAGCGTGGCAAAGGAGAACACTGAAGCTTTCTTT. Encoded protein: CSVAKENTEAFF.

The chain couples TRBV20-1 to TRBJ2-5; D may be TRBD1 or TRBD2 (5 bases each). Trimming took 3 bases from V and 6 from J, leaving 14 bases between them. Germline-derived CDR1 and CDR2 are DFQATT and SNEGSKA (reference sequence). The CDR3 sequence is 13 residues long. In nucleotides, the CDR3 is TGCAGTGCTAGGTACTCAGGGAGACAGACCCAGTACTTC. It is translated as CSARYSGRQTQYF.

The V call is TRBV10-1, the J call TRBJ2-7; TRBD2 matches 13 bases. The CDR3 consists of 19 residues. Germline assignment: CDR1 WNHNN and CDR2 SYGVQD (reference sequence). The ends lost 0 bases at V and 1 base at J; junction bases unmatched: 9. As DNA, the CDR3 is TGCGCCAGCAGTGAGTCGAGATCGACTAGCGGGAGGACATCCTACGAGCAGTACTTC. Its protein product is CASSESRSTSGRTSYEQYF.

The chain links TRBV19 to TRBJ2-7; no firm D call. CDR3 size: 14 residues. Germline CDR1 and CDR2: LNHDA and SQIVND (reference sequence). V gave up 3 bases and J gave up 2 bases, with 11 bases separating them. This CDR3 reads CASSMGIITYEQYF. As DNA, the CDR3 is TGTGCCAGTAGTATGGGGATCATTACCTACGAGCAGTACTTC.

The chain links TRBV14 to TRBJ1-2; no reliable D call. CDR1 is SGHDN and CDR2 is FVKESK in the germline V gene. Trimming stripped 5 bases from V and 0 bases from J, with 13 bases between. There are 15 residues in the CDR3. In DNA form, the CDR3 reads TGTGCCAGCAGCTCAAGCCTAACGACTAACTATGGCTACACCTTC. This sequence encodes CASSSSLTTNYGYTF.

The DNA of the CDR3 is TGTGCCAGCTCACCCTCGGACAGGCCGAACACTGAAGCTTTCTTT. It is translated as CASSPSDRPNTEAFF. This chain links TRBV18 with TRBJ1-1, with 7 bases that match TRBD1. Germline V gives CDR1 KGHSH, CDR2 LQKENI. The CDR3 contains 15 residues. Trimming at V came to 3 bases and at J to 1 base, leaving 5 bases not matched to a gene.

This clonotype was seen ten or more times. The chain combines TRBV7-8 with TRBJ1-5, with D possibly TRBD1 on 6 matching bases. Trimming cost V 2 bases and J 7 bases, with 12 bases left between them. Per the germline V gene, CDR1 is SGHVS and CDR2 is FQNEAQ. This CDR3 has 14 amino acids. Written as DNA, the CDR3 is TGTGCCAGCAGCTTACGAGGGGGGGGACAGCCCCAGCATTTT. This codes for CASSLRGGGQPQHF.

This clonotype came up a few times. V usage is TRBV29-1 and J usage is TRBJ2-5, with 9 bases fitting TRBD1. Germline V gene lookup returns CDR1 SQVTM and CDR2 ANQGSEA. Losses at the gene ends were 7 bases for V and 2 bases for J; bases not matched to a gene: 8. The CDR3 consists of 14 residues. CDR3 residues: CSAWWGTGQETQYF. CDR3 coding DNA: TGCAGCGCCTGGTGGGGGACAGGGCAAGAGACCCAGTACTTC.

Remarks on this clonotype: A junction boundary mismatches the germline segment, possibly from a read error. The rearrangement joins TRBV28 to TRBJ1-6, with 8 bases matching TRBD1. The CDR3 spans 14 residues. The germline CDR1 and CDR2 sequences are MDHEN and SYDVKM. This CDR3 is CAGSPLGQGLIVHF. For the CDR3, the DNA is TGTGCCGGCAGTCCCCTCGGACAGGGCCTAATCGTCCACTTT.

V is TRBV29-1 and J is TRBJ2-7; D unclear. From germline, CDR1 is SQVTM and CDR2 ANQGSEA. CDR3 size: 13 residues. Trimming left V 0 bases short and J 1 base short, with 7 bases between. The CDR3 nucleotides are TGCAGCGTTGAAGATTGGGAATCCTACGAGCAGTACTTC. Protein sequence: CSVEDWESYEQYF.